This passage covers 14 T cell receptor beta chains from one sample sequenced in a study of blood T cell repertoires in COVID-19. Here immunoSEQ multiplex PCR was the method, and the copy in TCRdb shows in-frame clones only, minus some. This repertoire shows some 110,000 clones, 70% to 75% found once; its top ten account for 6%. Sequences were obtained from peripheral blood. The receptors originated from a man of 80 years or more with COVID-19, enrolled during active disease.

The chain joins TRBV6-5 to TRBJ2-3; D gene ambiguous. With 4 bases removed from V and 2 bases from J, the gap between germline ends came to 13 bases. CDR3 length equals 15 residues. CDR1 is MNHEY, CDR2 SVGAGI, per germline. The CDR3: CASSSTVGNTDTQYF. The CDR3 DNA follows: TGTGCCAGCAGTTCTACAGTGGGCAACACAGATACGCAGTATTTT.

V gene TRBV29-1 combines with J gene TRBJ2-3, with TRBD2 matching 11 bases. V lost 6 bases, J lost 6 bases, and 5 bases stayed unmatched. The CDR3 is 13 amino acids. Germline CDR1 reads SQVTM; CDR2 reads ANQGSEA. CDR3 sequence reads: CSVVAGGGDTQYF. DNA for the CDR3: TGCAGCGTCGTAGCGGGAGGGGGTGATACGCAGTATTTT.

This chain connects TRBV19 to TRBJ2-3; perhaps TRBD2 as D (5 bases). V lost 3 bases, J lost 2 bases, and 12 bases lay in between. Germline V CDR1 and CDR2: LNHDA, SQIVND (reference sequence). The CDR3 contains 15 residues. The CDR3 nucleotides are TGTGCCAGTAGTATGGCCGTGGGAGACACAGATACGCAGTATTTT. Its protein is CASSMAVGDTDTQYF.

Here the CDR3 reads CASSLGTSGMVHFF. DNA of the CDR3: TGTGCCAGCAGTTTAGGGACTAGCGGTATGGTGCACTTCTTC. The chain recombines TRBV27 with TRBJ2-1; 11 bases are shared with TRBD2. After removal of 2 bases from V and 16 bases from J, the junction contained 10 bases not matched to a gene. Germline CDR1 MNHEY, CDR2 SMNVEV (reference sequence). There are 14 residues in the CDR3.

The chain combines TRBV19 with TRBJ2-7; the match to TRBD2 covers 7 bases. The CDR3 sequence is 14 residues long. The germline V gene has CDR1 LNHDA and CDR2 SQIVND (reference sequence). The trim removed 4 bases at V and 3 bases at J, leaving 6 bases unmatched. CDR3 nucleotide sequence: TGTGCCAGTAGTACCCCAGCGGGGAACTACGAGCAGTACTTC. Its translation is CASSTPAGNYEQYF.

The gene calls are TRBV7-9 and TRBJ2-1, with 13 bases identical to TRBD2. Per the germline V gene, CDR1 is SEHNR and CDR2 is FQNEAQ (reference sequence). The CDR3 runs to 19 residues. The junction had 15 bases not matched to a gene; V was cut back by 6 bases and J by 4 bases. The CDR3 reads CASSPGRTSGRSGYNEQFF. The CDR3 nucleotides read TGTGCCAGCAGTCCGGGGAGGACTAGCGGGAGATCGGGTTACAATGAGCAGTTCTTC. Complete variable domain (other parts from reference TRBV7-9 and TRBJ2-1): DTGVSQNPRHKITKRGQNVTFRCDPISEHNRLYWYRQTLGQGPEFLTYFQNEAQLEKSRLLSDRFSAERPKGSFSTLEIQRTEQGDSAMYLCASSPGRTSGRSGYNEQFFGPGTRLTVL.

This clone was picked up a small number of times. The chain recombines TRBV28 with TRBJ1-5; possible D gene TRBD1, 5 bases. Germline V gene data show CDR1 as MDHEN and CDR2 as SYDVKM. The CDR3 is made up of 14 amino acids. The V and J ends lost 10 bases and 6 bases respectively, with 19 bases between them. The CDR3 sequence: CATESGQGSQPQHF. In DNA, the CDR3 is TGTGCCACCGAAAGTGGCCAGGGAAGTCAGCCCCAGCATTTT. The variable domain in full, completed from reference TRBV28 and TRBJ1-5, reads DVKVTQSSRYLVKRTGEKVFLECVQDMDHENMFWYRQDPGLGLRLIYFSYDVKMKEKGDIPEGYSVSREKKERFSLILESASTNQTSMYLCATESGQGSQPQHFGDGTRLSIL.

V usage is TRBV5-4 and J usage is TRBJ1-5, with TRBD1 matching 8 bases. Per the germline V gene, CDR1 is SGHNT and CDR2 is YYREEE (reference sequence). The CDR3 extends over 15 amino acids. With 0 bases clipped from V and 3 bases from J, the junction kept 2 bases outside the gene matches. CDR3 in amino acids: CASSLGQGPNQPQHF. In DNA form, the CDR3 reads TGTGCCAGCAGCTTGGGACAGGGGCCCAATCAGCCCCAGCATTTT.

The genes are TRBV2 and TRBJ2-7; no clear D. Trimming took 8 bases from V and 2 from J, leaving 13 bases between them. Germline V CDR1 and CDR2: SNHLY, FYNNEI. The CDR3 has 13 residues. Written as DNA, the CDR3 is TGTGCCAGCTCGGTCTCTTCGACCTACGAGCAGTACTTC. The encoded protein is CASSVSSTYEQYF.

This clone was found a few times. This chain connects TRBV2 to TRBJ2-1; TRBD2 matches at 12 bases. Germline loops: CDR1 SNHLY, CDR2 FYNNEI. CDR3 length: 15 residues. V shed 5 bases, J shed 8 bases, and the junction held 7 bases outside the gene matches. The CDR3 nucleotides read TGTGCCAGCAGTTTGACTAGCGGGAGTGGCTATGAGCAGTTCTTC. It translates to CASSLTSGSGYEQFF. Filled out from reference TRBV2 and TRBJ2-1, the complete variable domain reads EPEVTQTPSHQVTQMGQEVILRCVPISNHLYFYWYRQILGQKVEFLVSFYNNEISEKSEIFDDQFSVERPDGSNFTLKIRSTKLEDSAMYFCASSLTSGSGYEQFFGPGTRLTVL.

V is TRBV28 and J is TRBJ2-2; tentative D call: TRBD1 (5 bases). The CDR3 totals 15 residues. The ends were cut back, 3 bases at V and 4 bases at J, with 12 bases in the middle. The germline V gene has CDR1 MDHEN and CDR2 SYDVKM. CDR3 residues: CASSFWQGSTGELFF. The CDR3 bases are TGTGCCAGCAGTTTTTGGCAGGGAAGCACCGGGGAGCTGTTTTTT.

J is TRBJ2-7 and V is TRBV10-3; possible D gene TRBD2, 5 bases. The CDR3 is 16 residues long. In germline, CDR1 is ENHRY, CDR2 SYGVKD. Trimming left V 3 bases short and J 2 bases short, with 17 bases between. The DNA of the CDR3 is TGTGCCATCAGTGACAGTGGGAAGGCGACTACCTACGAGCAGTACTTC. Amino acid sequence: CAISDSGKATTYEQYF.

CDR3 DNA: TGTGCCAGCAGCAAGGGGGACACCAGGGGCTCTCAGCCCCAGCATTTT. It is translated as CASSKGDTRGSQPQHF. V usage is TRBV7-9 and J usage is TRBJ1-5, with a possible D match to TRBD1 (6 bases). Trimming cost V 5 bases and J 6 bases, with 20 bases left between them. The CDR3 runs to 16 residues. Germline CDR1 and CDR2: SEHNR and FQNEAQ (reference sequence). The whole variable domain, filled in from reference TRBV7-9 and TRBJ1-5, reads DTGVSQNPRHKITKRGQNVTFRCDPISEHNRLYWYRQTLGQGPEFLTYFQNEAQLEKSRLLSDRFSAERPKGSFSTLEIQRTEQGDSAMYLCASSKGDTRGSQPQHFGDGTRLSIL.

The table lists this clone with a few counts. The chain combines TRBV2 with TRBJ2-1; 7 bases match TRBD2. With V trimmed by 2 bases and J by 3 bases, 7 bases remained unmatched. The CDR3 has 16 amino acids. Germline V gene data show CDR1 as SNHLY and CDR2 as FYNNEI. This CDR3 is CASSEKGRESYNEQFF. CDR3 bases: TGTGCCAGCAGTGAAAAGGGGCGGGAGAGCTACAATGAGCAGTTCTTC.